This T cell receptor (beta chain) emerged from a study of blood T cells in healthy people across ages. Study-wide results and limits: Changes in expanded clonotypes were possibly confounded, as the CMV status of donors was unknown. Age brought a roughly linear fall in TCR beta diversity measured per million T cells. The study found more naive CD4+ cells and higher diversity in long-lived than aged donors.

Alongside a J-beta primer mix, a sample-barcoded 5' primer served in a second PCR lasting roughly 6 to 12 cycles. MiXCR was run by TCRdb on the 5' RACE reads, yielding one entry per CDR3 protein. The table lists approximately 960,000 distinct CDR3 sequences, 25% to 35% of them singletons. Germline-derived CDR1 and CDR2 are SGDLS and YYNGEE. J was trimmed by 3 bases and V by 3 bases; bases with no gene match: 10. CDR3 length: 16 amino acids. With respect to this clonotype: Its cognate antigen is unknown.

A further study also used this sample, focusing on T cells of mothers and their children. That report notes: In each mother, TCR beta CDR3 reads exceeded 10 million; in each child, they numbered 3 million to 3.5 million.

Input material: blood. This TCR came from a woman between 40 and 55 years old in good health. The gene calls are TRBV9 and TRBJ2-3, with 7 bases identical to TRBD2. The CDR3 nucleotides read TGTGCCAGCAGCGCCCGACTAGCTCGGGGGACAGATACGCAGTATTTT. It codes for CASSARLARGTDTQYF.